Each of the 27 T cell receptor beta chains below was sequenced from the same sample in a study of Graves' ophthalmopathy and Graves' hyperthyroidism. Researchers took RNA transcripts and amplified TCR beta CDR3 regions from them. An opening RT-PCR round employed HTBI primers and preceded a second-round multiplex PCR. From the multiplex PCR reads, TCRdb called clonotypes with MiXCR, one entry per CDR3 protein. Of a few hundred thousand distinct CDR3 sequences detected, about a sixth appear once; the ten largest clones hold 2.4%. Sample: peripheral blood. The receptors originated from an adult woman with stable Graves' hyperthyroidism.

In this sample, this clonotype turned up many times. V gene TRBV6-5 combines with J gene TRBJ1-2; D is perhaps TRBD1 (5 bases). The CDR3 is made up of 12 amino acids. Per germline, CDR1 MNHEY and CDR2 SVGAGI. Trimming cost V 2 bases and J 8 bases, with 9 bases left between them. The CDR3 sequence: CASSYPGQGYTF. The CDR3 coding sequence is TGTGCCAGCAGTTACCCGGGGCAGGGCTACACCTTC.

In the case of this clonotype: A much larger clone differs from this one at a single base, so this may be a read error. V usage is TRBV12-3 or TRBV12-4 and J usage is TRBJ2-7; D may be TRBD1 (7 bases). The CDR3 totals 17 residues. CDR3 region: CAGSQGGGQRSSYEQYF. DNA of the CDR3: TGTGCCGGCAGCCAAGGAGGGGGACAGCGAAGCTCCTACGAGCAGTACTTC.

This clonotype was observed at least ten times. V is TRBV14 and J is TRBJ1-1; D unclear. The CDR3 consists of 19 residues. CDR1 SGHDN and CDR2 FVKESK come from the germline V gene. V was shortened by 0 bases and J by 0 bases, with 20 bases between the two germline ends. The CDR3 sequence is CASSQDVLLGWAVNTEAFF. In nucleotides, the CDR3 is TGTGCCAGCAGCCAAGACGTGTTATTGGGTTGGGCCGTGAACACTGAAGCTTTCTTT.

This clonotype was found many times. The chain has TRBV7-9 and TRBJ2-2; no reliable D call. Germline V gene sequence: CDR1 SEHNR, CDR2 FQNEAQ (reference sequence). The V gene lost 5 bases and the J gene lost 8 bases, with 12 bases spanning the gap. There are 13 residues in the CDR3. Here the CDR3 DNA reads TGTGCCAGCAGCGTCAGTAGTGTTGGGGAGCTGTTTTTT. It is translated as CASSVSSVGELFF. The full variable domain, in which reference TRBV7-9 and TRBJ2-2 provide the parts outside the CDR3, is DTGVSQNPRHKITKRGQNVTFRCDPISEHNRLYWYRQTLGQGPEFLTYFQNEAQLEKSRLLSDRFSAERPKGSFSTLEIQRTEQGDSAMYLCASSVSSVGELFFGEGSRLTVL.

This clonotype came up many times. The chain combines TRBV7-9 with TRBJ1-2, with D perhaps TRBD1 (6 bases). The CDR3 consists of 15 residues. Germline CDR1 is SEHNR and CDR2 is FQNEAQ (reference sequence). V was clipped by 3 bases and J by 6 bases, with 17 bases between them. CDR3 coding DNA: TGTGCCAGCAGCTTGGGGACACCTCGAGGGGATGGCTACACCTTC. The encoded protein is CASSLGTPRGDGYTF.

This clonotype was seen at least ten times. The chain links TRBV10-1 to TRBJ1-5, with a weak D call TRBD1 (5 bases). Germline V CDR1 and CDR2: WNHNN, SYGVQD (reference sequence). CDR3 length: 13 amino acids. The V end was cut by 7 bases, the J end by 0 bases, with 7 bases between. CDR3 in amino acids: CASNDSSNQPQHF. CDR3 nucleotide sequence: TGCGCCAGCAATGACAGTAGCAATCAGCCCCAGCATTTT.

This clonotype was recorded many times. This chain uses TRBV7-2 with TRBJ2-2; 7 nucleotides align to TRBD2. The CDR3 is 14 amino acids. V lost 5 bases and J lost 8; bases outside the gene matches: 8. CDR1 and CDR2 from the germline V gene are SGHTA and FQGNSA. The CDR3 DNA is TGTGCCAGCAGCCGCCAGCGGGGCTGGGGGGAGCTGTTTTTT. Translation gives CASSRQRGWGELFF. Full variable domain (missing parts from reference TRBV7-2 and TRBJ2-2): GAGVSQSPSNKVTEKGKDVELRCDPISGHTALYWYRQSLGQGLEFLIYFQGNSAPDKSGLPSDRFSAERTGGSVSTLTIQRTQQEDSAVYLCASSRQRGWGELFFGEGSRLTVL.

This clonotype was picked up many times. The chain couples TRBV3-1 to TRBJ1-5; no firm D call. Germline V gene sequence: CDR1 LGHDT, CDR2 YNNKEL (reference sequence). This CDR3 comprises 13 residues. The germline V and J ends were trimmed by 4 bases and 5 bases, with 9 bases remaining between them. As DNA, the CDR3 is TGTGCCAGCAGCCCCTCTAGGTATCAGCCCCAGCATTTT. Translation: CASSPSRYQPQHF.

This clonotype was seen a few times. A single base separates this from a much larger clone, so it may be a read error. The chain joins TRBV5-5 to TRBJ1-5, with 8 nucleotides matching TRBD1. The germline V gene encodes CDR1 SGHKS and CDR2 YYEKEE (reference sequence). The CDR3 covers 15 residues. This CDR3 is CASSRSGQGNQPRHF. CDR3 nucleotides: TGTGCCAGCAGCCGCTCTGGACAGGGCAATCAGCCCCGGCATTTT.

This clonotype was recorded at least ten times. The V call is TRBV2, the J call TRBJ1-2; D ambiguous. The germline V and J ends were trimmed by 4 bases and 4 bases, with 7 bases remaining between them. The CDR3 is 12 residues long. Germline V CDR1 and CDR2: SNHLY, FYNNEI. CDR3 in amino acids: CASSATFYGYTF. The CDR3 DNA is TGTGCCAGCAGTGCGACCTTCTATGGCTACACCTTC. The full variable domain, its missing parts supplied by reference TRBV2 and TRBJ1-2, is EPEVTQTPSHQVTQMGQEVILRCVPISNHLYFYWYRQILGQKVEFLVSFYNNEISEKSEIFDDQFSVERPDGSNFTLKIRSTKLEDSAMYFCASSATFYGYTFGSGTRLTVV.

This clonotype was seen repeatedly, ten times or more. The chain is built from TRBV12-3 or TRBV12-4 and TRBJ2-5, with TRBD1 as a possible D gene (5 bases). The CDR3 loop spans 16 amino acids. The V end was cut by 2 bases, the J end by 1 base, with 14 bases between. In nucleotides, the CDR3 is TGTGCCAGCAGTTTAAGACAGACAAAGCGCCAAGAGACCCAGTACTTC. This gives the protein CASSLRQTKRQETQYF.

This clonotype was seen ten or more times. This chain links TRBV19 with TRBJ2-7; D is uncertain. V was shortened by 2 bases and J by 2 bases, with 7 bases between the two germline ends. Germline V gives CDR1 LNHDA, CDR2 SQIVND (reference sequence). CDR3 size: 13 residues. CDR3 protein: CASSIKGPYEQYF. As DNA, the CDR3 is TGTGCCAGTAGTATAAAAGGCCCCTACGAGCAGTACTTC.

This clonotype was seen at least ten times. The rearrangement joins TRBV6-2 or TRBV6-3 to TRBJ2-7; D gene uncertain. The germline gives CDR1 MNHEY, CDR2 SVGEGT. The CDR3 consists of 13 residues. Deletions cut 8 bases from V and 3 bases from J, with 14 bases between. Here the CDR3 reads CASLSPEIYEQYF. The CDR3 nucleotides are TGTGCCAGCTTATCCCCGGAGATCTACGAGCAGTACTTC.

This clonotype was seen many times. The chain joins TRBV6-5 to TRBJ1-1; 7 bases match TRBD1. The CDR3 spans 13 residues. The germline V gene encodes CDR1 MNHEY and CDR2 SVGAGI. V trimming: 4 bases; J trimming: 8 bases; junction bases outside the gene matches: 7. The DNA of the CDR3 is TGTGCCAGCAGTTTGGAAGGGGGCTCGGAAGCTTTCTTT. Translating it yields CASSLEGGSEAFF.

This clonotype was seen many times. The chain is built from TRBV11-2 and TRBJ1-2; the match to TRBD1 covers 12 bases. This CDR3 contains 15 residues. Germline CDR1 is SGHAT and CDR2 is FQNNGV. Trimming cost V 6 bases and J 8 bases; bases outside gene matches: 10. The CDR3 DNA reads TGTGCCAGCAGGAAGCTGGGACAGGGGGCTGAAGGCTACACCTTC. This translates into CASRKLGQGAEGYTF.

The chain is built from TRBV7-2 and TRBJ2-7, with D hard to call. The CDR3 consists of 14 residues. Trimming stripped 0 bases from V and 3 bases from J, with 9 bases between. Germline assignment: CDR1 SGHTA and CDR2 FQGNSA. CDR3 region: CASSLANSDYEQYF. Written as DNA, the CDR3 is TGTGCCAGCAGCTTAGCGAATTCTGACTACGAGCAGTACTTC.

This clonotype was counted ten times or more. V gene TRBV20-1 combines with J gene TRBJ1-5; D is perhaps TRBD1 (5 bases). V was trimmed by 0 bases and J by 9 bases, leaving 18 bases between them. CDR1 and CDR2 from the germline V gene are DFQATT and SNEGSKA (reference sequence). The CDR3 is 15 amino acids. The CDR3 reads CSARDRRGEGLPQHF. CDR3 in DNA: TGCAGTGCTAGAGATCGAAGAGGGGAAGGATTGCCCCAGCATTTT.

This clonotype came up many times. V and J are TRBV5-1 and TRBJ2-7; TRBD1 is a possible D gene (5 bases). Germline CDR1 is SGHRS and CDR2 is YFSETQ. V gave up 0 bases and J gave up 4 bases, with 8 bases separating them. The CDR3 length is 13 residues. The CDR3 region is CASSLVQGYEQYF. CDR3 coding DNA: TGCGCCAGCAGCTTGGTGCAGGGATACGAGCAGTACTTC. The full variable domain, its missing parts supplied by reference TRBV5-1 and TRBJ2-7, is KAGVTQTPRYLIKTRGQQVTLSCSPISGHRSVSWYQQTPGQGLQFLFEYFSETQRNKGNFPGRFSGRQFSNSRSEMNVSTLELGDSALYLCASSLVQGYEQYFGPGTRLTVT.

This clonotype showed up many times. V is TRBV29-1 and J is TRBJ2-7, with a weak D call TRBD2 (6 bases). Germline lookup yields CDR1 SQVTM and CDR2 ANQGSEA. This CDR3 has 12 residues. V lost 7 bases to trimming and J lost 5 bases, with 15 bases between them. CDR3 DNA sequence: TGCAGCGCATCTCGGGGGTCCAACGAGCAGTACTTC. This encodes CSASRGSNEQYF.

This clonotype was detected ten times or more. CDR3 nucleotide sequence: TGTGCCTGGAGTGCCGAAATAGGGGACAGTGAAGCTTTCTTT. Translated: CAWSAEIGDSEAFF. This chain uses TRBV30 with TRBJ1-1; 7 bases line up with TRBD1. Germline assignment: CDR1 GTSNPN and CDR2 SVGIG (reference sequence). The CDR3 length is 14 residues. V shed 1 base and J 7 bases; nucleotides not matched to a gene: 9. Together with reference TRBV30 and TRBJ1-1, the CDR3 gives the full variable domain: SQTIHQWPATLVQPVGSPLSLECTVEGTSNPNLYWYRQAAGRGLQLLFYSVGIGQISSEVPQNLSASRPQDRQFILSSKKLLLSDSGFYLCAWSAEIGDSEAFFGQGTRLTVV.

This clonotype was seen a few times. The chain links TRBV5-1 to TRBJ2-7, with D perhaps TRBD1 or TRBD2 (5 bases each). The CDR3 extends over 14 amino acids. V was trimmed by 6 bases and J by 1 base, leaving 14 bases between them. CDR1 and CDR2 from the germline V gene are SGHRS and YFSETQ. CDR3 amino acids: CASTTGTSSYEQYF. In DNA, the CDR3 is TGCGCCAGCACCACCGGGACGTCATCCTACGAGCAGTACTTC.

At least ten counts were recorded for this clonotype. This chain connects TRBV12-3 or TRBV12-4 to TRBJ2-5, with D uncertain. The CDR3 loop spans 13 amino acids. Trimming took off 2 bases at V and 3 bases at J, with 7 bases between the two ends. DNA of the CDR3: TGTGCCAGCAGTTTAAACTACAAAGAGACCCAGTACTTC. Translation: CASSLNYKETQYF.

This clonotype was seen ten or more times. The rearrangement joins TRBV7-9 to TRBJ2-7, with D possibly being TRBD1 or TRBD2 (6 bases each). Per germline, CDR1 SEHNR and CDR2 FQNEAQ (reference sequence). Trimming cost V 1 base and J 3 bases, with 10 bases left between them. This CDR3 is 14 amino acids long. DNA of the CDR3: TGTGCCAGCAGCTTAGGGGGGGCGTTCTACGAGCAGTACTTC. As protein: CASSLGGAFYEQYF. Drawing the rest from reference TRBV7-9 and TRBJ2-7, the complete variable domain is DTGVSQNPRHKITKRGQNVTFRCDPISEHNRLYWYRQTLGQGPEFLTYFQNEAQLEKSRLLSDRFSAERPKGSFSTLEIQRTEQGDSAMYLCASSLGGAFYEQYFGPGTRLTVT.

The chain has TRBV20-1 and TRBJ2-5; D ambiguous. Germline values: CDR1 DFQATT, CDR2 SNEGSKA (reference sequence). The CDR3 sequence is 13 residues long. With 0 bases removed from V and 4 bases from J, the gap between germline ends came to 9 bases. The CDR3, as DNA: TGCAGTGCTAGAGATCGGGTTCGAGAGACCCAGTACTTC. Translating it yields CSARDRVRETQYF.

This clonotype was seen many times. V gene TRBV28 combines with J gene TRBJ2-7; D may correspond to TRBD1 or TRBD2 (5 bases each). CDR1 is MDHEN, CDR2 SYDVKM, per germline. Trimming removed 3 bases from V and 3 bases from J, with 24 bases in between. The CDR3 length is 18 residues. In DNA, the CDR3 is TGTGCCAGCAGTTTTGGGGCTTTTTCGAGGGCTCGTGGCTACGAGCAGTACTTC. Translation: CASSFGAFSRARGYEQYF.

This clonotype was picked up many times. V is TRBV28 and J is TRBJ1-5, with D perhaps TRBD1 (5 bases). V was cut by 6 bases and J by 3 bases, with 12 bases left in between. Germline assignment: CDR1 MDHEN and CDR2 SYDVKM. The CDR3 covers 14 residues. In DNA, the CDR3 is TGTGCCAGCAGGGGGGAACACCTCAATCAGCCCCAGCATTTT. This sequence encodes CASRGEHLNQPQHF.

As concerns this clonotype: Mismatch with germline at one junction end may stem from a read error. The V call is TRBV6-2 or TRBV6-3, the J call TRBJ1-2; D is perhaps TRBD1 (6 bases). CDR3 length: 14 residues. The germline CDR1 and CDR2 sequences are MNHEY and SVGEGT. The DNA for the CDR3 is TGTGCCAGCAGTCGCCCGGGGGGCTACTATGGCTTCACCTTC. Translated: CASSRPGGYYGFTF.